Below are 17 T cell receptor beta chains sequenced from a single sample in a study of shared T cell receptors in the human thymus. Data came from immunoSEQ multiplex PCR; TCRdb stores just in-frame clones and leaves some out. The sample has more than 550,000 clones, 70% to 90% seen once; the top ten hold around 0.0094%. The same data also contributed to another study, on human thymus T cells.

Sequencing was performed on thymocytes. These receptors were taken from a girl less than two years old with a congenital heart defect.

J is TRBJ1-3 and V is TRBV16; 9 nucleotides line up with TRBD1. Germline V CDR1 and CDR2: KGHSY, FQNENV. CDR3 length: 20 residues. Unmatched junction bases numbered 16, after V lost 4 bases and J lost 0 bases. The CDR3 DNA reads TGTGCCAGCAGCCTTCTCCGGGACAGGGCCCACCCAAGCTCTGGAAACACCATATATTTT. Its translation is CASSLLRDRAHPSSGNTIYF.

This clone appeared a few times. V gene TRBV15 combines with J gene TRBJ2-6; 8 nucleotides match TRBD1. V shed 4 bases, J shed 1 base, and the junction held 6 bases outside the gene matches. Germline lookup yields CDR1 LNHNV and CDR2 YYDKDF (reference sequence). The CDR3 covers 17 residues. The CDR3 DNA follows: TGTGCCACCAGCAAGGGTTACAGGGGGTCTGGGGCCAACGTCCTGACTTTC. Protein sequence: CATSKGYRGSGANVLTF.

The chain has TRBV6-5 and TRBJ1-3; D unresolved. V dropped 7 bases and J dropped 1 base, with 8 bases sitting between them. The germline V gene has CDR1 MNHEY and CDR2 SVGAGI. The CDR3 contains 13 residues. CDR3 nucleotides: TGTGCCAGCAAAAGGAGTTCTGGAAACACCATATATTTT. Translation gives CASKRSSGNTIYF.

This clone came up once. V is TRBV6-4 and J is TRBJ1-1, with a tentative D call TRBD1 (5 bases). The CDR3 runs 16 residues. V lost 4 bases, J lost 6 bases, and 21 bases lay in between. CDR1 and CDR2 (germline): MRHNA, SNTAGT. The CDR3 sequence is CASSAIPGGAIAEAFF. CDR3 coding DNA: TGTGCCAGCAGTGCGATCCCCGGAGGGGCAATCGCTGAAGCTTTCTTT.

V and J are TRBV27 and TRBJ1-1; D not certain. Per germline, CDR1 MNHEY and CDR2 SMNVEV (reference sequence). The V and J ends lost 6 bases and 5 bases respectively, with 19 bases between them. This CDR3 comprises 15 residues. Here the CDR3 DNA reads TGTGCCAGCAGCCCCGCTTCTCGGCGGTGTACTGAAGCTTTCTTT. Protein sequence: CASSPASRRCTEAFF.

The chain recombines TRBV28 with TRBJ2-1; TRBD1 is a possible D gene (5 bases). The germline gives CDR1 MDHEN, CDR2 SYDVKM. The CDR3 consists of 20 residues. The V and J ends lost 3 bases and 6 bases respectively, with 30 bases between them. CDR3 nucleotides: TGTGCCAGCAGTTTGCGTGGCAGGGCTACACTAACCCATACTCCCAATGAGCAGTTCTTC. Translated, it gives CASSLRGRATLTHTPNEQFF.

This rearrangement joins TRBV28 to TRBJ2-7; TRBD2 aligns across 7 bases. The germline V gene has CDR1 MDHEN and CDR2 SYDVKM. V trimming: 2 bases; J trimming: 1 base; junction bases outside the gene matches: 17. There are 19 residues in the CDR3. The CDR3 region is CASSLPTLRLAKGSYEQYF. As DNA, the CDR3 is TGTGCCAGCAGTTTACCCACCCTTCGACTAGCTAAAGGTTCCTACGAGCAGTACTTC.

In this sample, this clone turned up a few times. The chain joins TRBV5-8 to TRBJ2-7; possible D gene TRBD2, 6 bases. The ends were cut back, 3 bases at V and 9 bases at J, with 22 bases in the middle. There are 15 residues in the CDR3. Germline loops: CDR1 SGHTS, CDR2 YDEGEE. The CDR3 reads CASSCWDLSRTRQYF. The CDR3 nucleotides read TGTGCCAGCAGCTGCTGGGACTTATCCCGTACACGGCAGTACTTC.

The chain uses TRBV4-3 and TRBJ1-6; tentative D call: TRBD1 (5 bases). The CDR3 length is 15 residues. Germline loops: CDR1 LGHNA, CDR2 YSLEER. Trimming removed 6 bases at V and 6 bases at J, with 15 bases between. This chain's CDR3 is CASRSERGSNSPLHF. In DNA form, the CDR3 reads TGCGCCAGCAGATCTGAAAGGGGATCTAATTCACCCCTCCACTTT.

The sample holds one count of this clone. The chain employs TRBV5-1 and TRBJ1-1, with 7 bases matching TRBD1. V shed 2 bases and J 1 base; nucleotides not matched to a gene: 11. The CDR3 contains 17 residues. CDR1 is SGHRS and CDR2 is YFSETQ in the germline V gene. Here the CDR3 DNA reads TGCGCCAGCAGCTTTGAGGTACAGGGGCCCGCGAACACTGAAGCTTTCTTT. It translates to CASSFEVQGPANTEAFF.

CDR3 in DNA: TGTGCCAGCAGTGTAGAACACCGACAGGGTAATTCACCCCTCCACTTT. This codes for CASSVEHRQGNSPLHF. The chain is built from TRBV27 and TRBJ1-6; 7 bases align to TRBD1. The J segment lost 6 bases and the V segment lost 5 bases, leaving 10 bases of the junction unmatched. There are 16 residues in the CDR3. Germline V gene sequence: CDR1 MNHEY, CDR2 SMNVEV (reference sequence).

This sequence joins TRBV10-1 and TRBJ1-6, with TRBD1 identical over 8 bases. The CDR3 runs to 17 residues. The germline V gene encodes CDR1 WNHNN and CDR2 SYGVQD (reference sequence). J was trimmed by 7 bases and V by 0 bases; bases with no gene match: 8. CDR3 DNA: TGCGCCAGCAGTGAGTCTTCGAATAGACAGGGGAATTCACCCCTCCACTTT. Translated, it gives CASSESSNRQGNSPLHF.

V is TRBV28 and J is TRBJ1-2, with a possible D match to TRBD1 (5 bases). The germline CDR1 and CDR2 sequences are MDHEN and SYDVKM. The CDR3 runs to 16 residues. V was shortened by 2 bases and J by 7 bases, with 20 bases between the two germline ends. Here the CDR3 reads CASSLGQGGSYGGYTF. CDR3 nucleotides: TGTGCCAGCAGTTTAGGCCAGGGTGGTTCTTATGGTGGCTACACCTTC.

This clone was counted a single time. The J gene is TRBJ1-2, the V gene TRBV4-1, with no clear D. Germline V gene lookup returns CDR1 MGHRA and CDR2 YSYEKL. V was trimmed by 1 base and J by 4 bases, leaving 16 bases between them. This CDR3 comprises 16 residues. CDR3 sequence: CASSQGLVGSSYGYTF. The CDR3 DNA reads TGCGCCAGCAGCCAAGGGTTGGTTGGATCTAGCTATGGCTACACCTTC.

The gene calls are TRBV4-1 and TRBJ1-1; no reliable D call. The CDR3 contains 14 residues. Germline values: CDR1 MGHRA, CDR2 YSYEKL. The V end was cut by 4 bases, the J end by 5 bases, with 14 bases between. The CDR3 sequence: CASSRTMGDTEAFF. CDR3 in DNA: TGCGCCAGCAGCCGGACGATGGGAGATACTGAAGCTTTCTTT.

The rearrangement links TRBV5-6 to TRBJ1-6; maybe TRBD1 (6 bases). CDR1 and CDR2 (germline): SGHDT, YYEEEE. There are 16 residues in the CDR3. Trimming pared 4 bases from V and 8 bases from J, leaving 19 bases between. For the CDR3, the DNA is TGTGCCAGCAGCGTCTCAGGGGTCGGTGAGGATTCACCCCTCCACTTT. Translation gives CASSVSGVGEDSPLHF. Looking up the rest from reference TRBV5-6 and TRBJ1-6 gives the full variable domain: DAGVTQSPTHLIKTRGQQVTLRCSPKSGHDTVSWYQQALGQGPQFIFQYYEEEERQRGNFPDRFSGHQFPNYSSELNVNALLLGDSALYLCASSVSGVGEDSPLHFGNGTRLTVT.

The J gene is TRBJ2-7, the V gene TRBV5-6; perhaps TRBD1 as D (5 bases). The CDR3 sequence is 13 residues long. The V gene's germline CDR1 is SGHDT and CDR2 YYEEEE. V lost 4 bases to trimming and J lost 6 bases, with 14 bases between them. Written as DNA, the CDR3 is TGTGCCAGCAGCCCGCGGCAGGGTCGCGAGCAGTACTTC. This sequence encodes CASSPRQGREQYF.